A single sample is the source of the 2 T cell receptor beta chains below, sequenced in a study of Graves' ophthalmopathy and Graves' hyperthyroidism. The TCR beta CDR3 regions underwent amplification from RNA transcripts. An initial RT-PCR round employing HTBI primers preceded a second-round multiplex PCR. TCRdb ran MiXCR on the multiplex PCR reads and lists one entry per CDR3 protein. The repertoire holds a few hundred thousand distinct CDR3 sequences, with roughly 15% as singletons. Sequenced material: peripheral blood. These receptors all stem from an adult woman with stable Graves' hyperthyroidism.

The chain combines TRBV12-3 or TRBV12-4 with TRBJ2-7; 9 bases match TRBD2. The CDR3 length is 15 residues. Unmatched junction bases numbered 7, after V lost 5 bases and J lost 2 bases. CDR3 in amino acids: CASSDYSGSPYEQYF. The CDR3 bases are TGTGCCAGCAGTGATTATAGCGGGAGTCCCTACGAGCAGTACTTC.

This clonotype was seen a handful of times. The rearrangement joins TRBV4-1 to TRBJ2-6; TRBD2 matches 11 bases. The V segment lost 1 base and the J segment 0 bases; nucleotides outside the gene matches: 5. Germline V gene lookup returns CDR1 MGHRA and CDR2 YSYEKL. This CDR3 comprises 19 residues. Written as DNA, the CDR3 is TGCGCCAGCAGCCAAGGAGGGACTAGCGGTAGCTCTGGGGCCAACGTCCTGACTTTC. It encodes CASSQGGTSGSSGANVLTF.